Following are 30 T cell receptor beta chains from one sample sequenced in a study of CD8+CD57+ T cells in acquired aplastic anemia. TCR beta VDJ and CDR3 were profiled, and genomic DNA was the template. TCRdb called the reads again in MiXCR, with one record for every CDR3 protein. The profile shows 200,000 to 250,000 distinct CDR3 sequences, 34% of them singletons. Sample: sorted CD4+, CD8+, or CD8+CD57+ T cells (not recorded which) from PBMCs. The receptors come from a human donor in good health, serving as a control.

The chain uses TRBV7-2 and TRBJ2-7; TRBD1 agrees at 9 bases. The CDR3 is 14 residues long. CDR1 and CDR2 from the germline V gene are SGHTA and FQGNSA. J was trimmed by 7 bases and V by 4 bases; bases with no gene match: 8. Here the CDR3 reads CASSSGQGLGEQYF. In nucleotides, the CDR3 is TGTGCCAGCAGCTCGGGACAGGGCCTGGGGGAGCAGTACTTC.

J is TRBJ2-1 and V is TRBV6-1; 10 bases are shared with TRBD2. V shed 2 bases and J 2 bases; nucleotides not matched to a gene: 3. CDR1 MNHNS and CDR2 SASEGT come from the germline V gene. This CDR3 has 16 amino acids. The CDR3 sequence is CASSERLAGAYNEQFF. In DNA form, the CDR3 reads TGTGCCAGCAGTGAAAGGCTAGCGGGAGCCTACAATGAGCAGTTCTTC.

The CDR3: CSARRAAGGTYEQYF. The CDR3 DNA is TGCAGTGCTAGAAGGGCGGCAGGAGGTACATACGAGCAGTACTTC. The chain joins TRBV20-1 to TRBJ2-7; TRBD2 might be the D (5 bases). The germline CDR1 and CDR2 sequences are DFQATT and SNEGSKA (reference sequence). V was cut by 2 bases and J by 4 bases, with 18 bases left in between. The CDR3 is 15 residues long.

This rearrangement joins TRBV7-9 to TRBJ1-6, with D unclear. V lost 5 bases, J lost 8 bases, and 7 bases lay in between. The CDR3 contains 12 residues. Germline lookup yields CDR1 SEHNR and CDR2 FQNEAQ (reference sequence). Here the CDR3 reads CASSPEDSPLHF. The DNA of the CDR3 is TGTGCCAGCAGCCCCGAGGATTCACCCCTCCACTTT.

V and J are TRBV5-1 and TRBJ1-4, with TRBD1 matching 8 bases. The V gene's germline CDR1 is SGHRS and CDR2 YFSETQ. CDR3 length: 14 residues. V shed 4 bases and J 6 bases; nucleotides not matched to a gene: 5. For the CDR3, the DNA is TGCGCCAGCAGCGATGGACAGGGACATGAAAAACTGTTTTTT. Translated, it gives CASSDGQGHEKLFF.

This clonotype occurred many times. The CDR3 protein is CASSLHWGRGATEQYF. CDR3 in DNA: TGTGCCAGCAGCTTGCACTGGGGTCGGGGGGCGACCGAGCAGTACTTC. The V call is TRBV9, the J call TRBJ2-7, with D possibly TRBD2 on 7 matching bases. In germline, CDR1 is SGDLS, CDR2 YYNGEE. The V gene lost 4 bases and the J gene lost 6 bases, with 23 bases spanning the gap. The CDR3 runs 16 residues.

The chain employs TRBV28 and TRBJ2-7; 8 nucleotides agree with TRBD1. The CDR3 covers 14 residues. V was clipped by 3 bases and J by 2 bases; unmatched bases: 3. Per the germline V gene, CDR1 is MDHEN and CDR2 is SYDVKM. This CDR3 is CASSLTGAAYEQYF. The DNA for the CDR3 is TGTGCCAGCAGTTTGACAGGGGCCGCCTACGAGCAGTACTTC.

The chain uses TRBV12-3 or TRBV12-4 and TRBJ1-2, with TRBD1 identical over 7 bases. There are 13 residues in the CDR3. The V and J ends lost 6 bases and 6 bases, in that order; junction bases with no gene match: 7. Written as DNA, the CDR3 is TGTGCCAGCAGCCAGACAGGGACCGATGGCTACACCTTC. This codes for CASSQTGTDGYTF.

This clonotype came up a few times. V gene TRBV11-1 combines with J gene TRBJ2-1, with D possibly matching TRBD1 (5 bases). CDR1 and CDR2 from the germline V gene are SGHAT and FQDESV (reference sequence). The CDR3 spans 15 residues. V was trimmed by 2 bases and J by 7 bases, leaving 15 bases between them. The CDR3 nucleotides are TGTGCCAGCAGCTTAACAGGTCCCGGCCTTAATGAGCAGTTCTTC. Encoded protein: CASSLTGPGLNEQFF.

The sample holds a few counts of this clonotype. The CDR3 loop is CAISYSAVGTEAFF. The CDR3 nucleotides are TGTGCCATCAGTTACTCTGCGGTAGGCACTGAAGCTTTCTTT. The chain is built from TRBV10-3 and TRBJ1-1, with D uncertain. The V end lost 5 bases, the J end lost 4 bases, and 14 bases lay between the germline ends. Looked up from germline, CDR1 is ENHRY and CDR2 is SYGVKD. This CDR3 has 14 residues.

This clonotype appeared many times. The chain has TRBV2 and TRBJ2-1; D unresolved. CDR1 and CDR2 from the germline V gene are SNHLY and FYNNEI. The V end was cut by 1 base, the J end by 3 bases, with 4 bases between. The CDR3 spans 13 residues. CDR3 coding DNA: TGTGCCAGCAGTGAAGAGGTCTACAATGAGCAGTTCTTC. Translation: CASSEEVYNEQFF.

This clonotype showed up many times. This chain connects TRBV20-1 to TRBJ2-1; the match to TRBD1 covers 9 bases. Germline CDR1 reads DFQATT; CDR2 reads SNEGSKA (reference sequence). CDR3 length: 16 residues. The ends lost 0 bases at V and 2 bases at J; junction bases unmatched: 5. CDR3 nucleotides: TGCAGTGCTAGAGATCTCGGGGACAGGGCCTACAATGAGCAGTTCTTC. It codes for CSARDLGDRAYNEQFF.

This clonotype was counted many times. The genes are TRBV20-1 and TRBJ1-4; the match to TRBD1 covers 9 bases. The CDR3 consists of 15 residues. V was clipped by 2 bases and J by 5 bases; unmatched bases: 6. Germline assignment: CDR1 DFQATT and CDR2 SNEGSKA (reference sequence). CDR3 sequence: CSARSQTGGNEKLFF. For the CDR3, the DNA is TGCAGTGCTAGATCACAGACAGGGGGAAATGAAAAACTGTTTTTT.

This clonotype was seen many times. This sequence joins TRBV7-2 and TRBJ1-1, with D perhaps TRBD1 (5 bases). V lost 5 bases and J lost 4, with 14 bases in between. Looked up from germline, CDR1 is SGHTA and CDR2 is FQGNSA. The length of the CDR3 is 14 residues. The chain's CDR3 is CASSPQGRSTEAFF. The CDR3 DNA sequence: TGTGCCAGCAGCCCCCAGGGTAGGAGCACTGAAGCTTTCTTT.

This clonotype was recorded many times. The chain joins TRBV5-1 to TRBJ1-2; 8 bases line up with TRBD1. The CDR3 has 15 residues. V shed 4 bases, J shed 2 bases, and the junction held 7 bases outside the gene matches. The germline V gene encodes CDR1 SGHRS and CDR2 YFSETQ. The CDR3 protein is CASSPGTGDNYGYTF. DNA for the CDR3: TGCGCCAGCAGCCCCGGGACAGGAGACAACTATGGCTACACCTTC.

This clonotype came up many times. CDR3 sequence reads: CASSRTVTQPQHF. The CDR3 DNA is TGTGCCAGTAGCCGGACAGTGACTCAGCCCCAGCATTTT. The V call is TRBV19, the J call TRBJ1-5; TRBD1 is a possible D gene (6 bases). Germline V gene lookup returns CDR1 LNHDA and CDR2 SQIVND (reference sequence). The CDR3 is made up of 13 amino acids. V lost 6 bases and J 6 bases, leaving 12 bases between the germline ends.

Concerning this clonotype: A read error may explain this, as a much larger clone is one base away. The chain links TRBV11-2 to TRBJ2-7; D is undetermined. This CDR3 spans 15 amino acids. CDR1 and CDR2 from the germline V gene are SGHAT and FQNNGV. CDR3 coding DNA: TGTGCCAGCAGCTTAAGTGCGGAAAAACTTTACGCGCAGTACTTC. Amino acid sequence: CASSLSAEKLYAQYF.

The V and J genes are TRBV12-3 or TRBV12-4 and TRBJ2-7; the D call may be TRBD1 or TRBD2 (6 bases each). There are 18 residues in the CDR3. The ends were cut back, 4 bases at V and 1 base at J, with 23 bases in the middle. The CDR3 sequence: CASSSGAIRATGSYEQYF. In DNA, the CDR3 is TGTGCCAGCAGTTCGGGGGCGATACGGGCAACAGGGTCCTACGAGCAGTACTTC.

This rearrangement joins TRBV7-7 to TRBJ1-6; D ambiguous. V lost 5 bases to trimming and J lost 7 bases, with 12 bases between them. From germline, CDR1 is SSHAT and CDR2 FNYEAQ (reference sequence). The CDR3 totals 14 residues. The CDR3 sequence: CASSQVSQNSPLHF. In DNA, the CDR3 is TGTGCCAGCAGCCAAGTTTCACAAAATTCACCCCTCCACTTT. Full variable domain (missing parts from reference TRBV7-7 and TRBJ1-6): GAGVSQSPRYKVTKRGQDVTLRCDPISSHATLYWYQQALGQGPEFLTYFNYEAQPDKSGLPSDRFSAERPEGSISTLTIQRTEQRDSAMYRCASSQVSQNSPLHFGNGTRLTVT.

There are many counts of this clonotype. This rearrangement joins TRBV11-1 to TRBJ2-7, with TRBD1 identical over 10 bases. CDR1 and CDR2 from the germline V gene are SGHAT and FQDESV (reference sequence). CDR3 size: 15 residues. Trimming took 5 bases from V and 1 from J; bases not matched to a gene: 5. The CDR3 sequence: CASSRAGQGSYEQYF. For the CDR3, the DNA is TGTGCCAGCAGCCGAGCGGGACAGGGGTCCTACGAGCAGTACTTC.

This clonotype was seen a single time. V usage is TRBV6-1 and J usage is TRBJ2-1, with TRBD2 identical over 9 bases. Per germline, CDR1 MNHNS and CDR2 SASEGT. The trim removed 8 bases at V and 0 bases at J, leaving 5 bases unmatched. The CDR3 is made up of 15 amino acids. For the CDR3, the DNA is TGTGCCAGCGGCCGTAGCGGGAGCTCCTACAATGAGCAGTTCTTC. This gives the protein CASGRSGSSYNEQFF.

This clonotype was observed at least ten times. This chain uses TRBV6-1 with TRBJ1-2; possibly TRBD1 for D (6 bases). Germline CDR1 and CDR2: MNHNS and SASEGT. V was pared by 2 bases and J by 4 bases, with 14 bases between. The CDR3 is 15 residues long. In nucleotides, the CDR3 is TGTGCCAGCAGTGAATGGCAAGGGGGGATCTATGGCTACACCTTC. This encodes CASSEWQGGIYGYTF.

The rearrangement links TRBV19 to TRBJ2-1, with TRBD2 as a possible D gene (6 bases). This CDR3 region has 16 residues. V was clipped by 5 bases and J by 0 bases, with 14 bases between them. Germline CDR1 LNHDA, CDR2 SQIVND (reference sequence). The CDR3 loop is CASSSGAGRSYNEQFF. DNA of the CDR3: TGTGCCAGTAGTTCTGGAGCGGGCCGCTCCTACAATGAGCAGTTCTTC. Supplemented by reference TRBV19 and TRBJ2-1, the full variable domain reads DGGITQSPKYLFRKEGQNVTLSCEQNLNHDAMYWYRQDPGQGLRLIYYSQIVNDFQKGDIAEGYSVSREKKESFPLTVTSAQKNPTAFYLCASSSGAGRSYNEQFFGPGTRLTVL.

As to this clonotype: The junction departs from germline at one end; a sequencing error may be responsible. The V and J genes are TRBV10-3 and TRBJ1-1, with D possibly being TRBD1 (6 bases). CDR3 length equals 13 residues. CDR1 is ENHRY and CDR2 is SYGVKD in the germline V gene. The CDR3 DNA reads TGTGCCATCATGGCTGCCGGGGGCACTGAAGCTCTCTTT. Translated: CAIMAAGGTEALF.

This clonotype came up many times. The J gene is TRBJ1-6, the V gene TRBV12-3 or TRBV12-4; the match to TRBD1 covers 11 bases. This CDR3 spans 14 amino acids. The V gene end was trimmed by 3 bases and the J gene end by 9 bases; junction bases not matched to a gene: 1. CDR3 sequence reads: CASSFGTGGSPLHF. The CDR3 bases are TGTGCCAGCAGTTTCGGGACAGGGGGTTCACCCCTCCACTTT.

This clonotype was counted ten times or more. This rearrangement joins TRBV5-8 to TRBJ1-1; D unresolved. Between the trimmed V and J ends, which lost 0 bases and 0 bases, there was a span of 9 bases. Germline V gene sequence: CDR1 SGHTS, CDR2 YDEGEE. This CDR3 has 15 amino acids. In DNA form, the CDR3 reads TGTGCCAGCAGCTTGGCCGGGGAGATGAACACTGAAGCTTTCTTT. Translation: CASSLAGEMNTEAFF.

V usage is TRBV9 and J usage is TRBJ2-1; D might be TRBD2 (5 bases). The length of the CDR3 is 14 residues. V shed 0 bases and J shed 6 bases, with 10 bases lying between them. CDR1 and CDR2 (germline): SGDLS, YYNGEE. The CDR3 bases are TGTGCCAGCAGCGTAGAAAACGGACTCAATGAGCAGTTCTTC. It translates to CASSVENGLNEQFF.

As to this clonotype: This sequence may be a read error, since a much larger clone differs from it by one base. The J gene is TRBJ1-5, the V gene TRBV6-5; D ambiguous. The CDR3 extends over 14 amino acids. Germline CDR1 MNHEY, CDR2 SVGAGI. The CDR3 sequence is CTSSYVGNNQPQHF. CDR3 in DNA: TGTACCAGCAGTTACGTCGGGAACAATCAGCCCCAGCATTTT.

The table lists this clonotype with a few counts. This chain uses TRBV5-5 with TRBJ1-5, with a weak D call TRBD1 (5 bases). Trimming took off 3 bases at V and 3 bases at J, with 10 bases between the two ends. The CDR3 runs 14 residues. Germline assignment: CDR1 SGHKS and CDR2 YYEKEE (reference sequence). CDR3 sequence reads: CASSSNRNNQPQHF. The CDR3 coding sequence is TGTGCCAGCAGCTCAAACAGGAACAATCAGCCCCAGCATTTT.

A few counts support this clonotype. The V call is TRBV4-1, the J call TRBJ2-7, with 8 bases matching TRBD1. In germline, CDR1 is MGHRA, CDR2 YSYEKL. CDR3 length: 16 residues. J was trimmed by 3 bases and V by 6 bases; bases with no gene match: 13. In DNA form, the CDR3 reads TGCGCCAGCAGTCCACCCCGACAGGGGCCGGGCTACGAGCAGTACTTC. Encoded protein: CASSPPRQGPGYEQYF.